These 18 T cell receptor beta chains were all obtained from the same sample, sequenced in a study of blood T cell repertoires in COVID-19. TCRdb's table, derived via immunoSEQ multiplex PCR, lists solely in-frame clones and lacks some. The data hold about 140,000 clones, with around 81% observed a single time. Sequencing was performed on peripheral blood. These receptors were taken from a human donor in a cohort sampled during active COVID-19.

This clone is a singleton in its sample. V usage is TRBV5-5 and J usage is TRBJ1-1; possible D gene TRBD1, 5 bases. The CDR3 runs to 12 residues. CDR1 and CDR2 (germline): SGHKS, YYEKEE (reference sequence). With 2 bases removed from V and 6 bases from J, the gap between germline ends came to 8 bases. The CDR3 region has the DNA TGTGCCAGCAGCTTAGAACAGGCTGAAGCTTTCTTT. Translating it yields CASSLEQAEAFF.

This clone was detected ten times or more. The rearrangement uses TRBV4-1 and TRBJ2-7; the match to TRBD2 covers 8 bases. Per the germline V gene, CDR1 is MGHRA and CDR2 is YSYEKL. The length of the CDR3 is 16 residues. The J segment lost 2 bases and the V segment lost 1 base, leaving 7 bases of the junction unmatched. In nucleotides, the CDR3 is TGCGCCAGCAGCCAAGTCGAGCGGGGGAAAACCTACGAGCAGTACTTC. This translates into CASSQVERGKTYEQYF.

The chain employs TRBV7-8 and TRBJ1-2, with 7 nucleotides matching TRBD1. The germline gives CDR1 SGHVS, CDR2 FQNEAQ. The CDR3 has 16 residues. Unmatched junction bases numbered 9, after V lost 1 base and J lost 4 bases. The CDR3 here is CASSLGRQGVAYGYTF. The CDR3, as DNA: TGTGCCAGCAGCTTAGGCCGACAGGGTGTCGCCTATGGCTACACCTTC.

This clone was detected a few times. V and J are TRBV20-1 and TRBJ1-2; D is uncertain. V lost 3 bases and J lost 4, with 12 bases in between. The CDR3 extends over 13 amino acids. CDR1 is DFQATT, CDR2 SNEGSKA, per germline (reference sequence). CDR3 protein: CSASLASTYGYTF. The CDR3 nucleotides are TGCAGTGCTAGTCTAGCGTCGACCTATGGCTACACCTTC.

V gene TRBV19 combines with J gene TRBJ1-4; 9 bases are a match to TRBD1. The CDR3 sequence is 13 residues long. J lost 8 bases, V lost 9 bases, and 7 bases had no gene match. In germline, CDR1 is LNHDA, CDR2 SQIVND (reference sequence). CDR3 sequence reads: CASARDREEKLFF. CDR3 DNA sequence: TGTGCCAGCGCCCGGGACAGGGAGGAAAAACTGTTTTTT.

The V call is TRBV4-2, the J call TRBJ1-5; D ambiguous. The CDR3 covers 15 residues. V was shortened by 0 bases and J by 5 bases, with 11 bases between the two germline ends. The germline V gene encodes CDR1 LGHNA and CDR2 YNFKEQ. The CDR3 nucleotides read TGTGCCAGCAGCCAAGATAACTCTAATTATCAGCCCCAGCATTTT. Amino acids: CASSQDNSNYQPQHF.

The chain combines TRBV3-1 (or the pseudogene TRBV3-2) with TRBJ2-7; 8 nucleotides align to TRBD2. CDR3 length: 15 residues. Germline assignment: CDR1 LGHDT and CDR2 YNNKEL (reference sequence). V trimming: 4 bases; J trimming: 6 bases; junction bases outside the gene matches: 11. Here the CDR3 reads CASSPGGGGPGEQYF. The CDR3 bases are TGTGCCAGCAGCCCGGGGGGCGGGGGGCCGGGCGAGCAGTACTTC.

The V call is TRBV28, the J call TRBJ1-3, with D hard to call. V lost 1 base and J 0 bases, leaving 10 bases between the germline ends. The CDR3 totals 16 residues. Germline CDR1 MDHEN, CDR2 SYDVKM. This CDR3 reads CASSLSPGGSGNTIYF. As DNA, the CDR3 is TGTGCCAGCAGTTTATCCCCGGGAGGCTCTGGAAACACCATATATTTT.

V and J are TRBV4-1 and TRBJ2-7; D remains unclear. Germline CDR1 is MGHRA and CDR2 is YSYEKL. The V gene lost 2 bases and the J gene lost 6 bases, with 11 bases spanning the gap. CDR3 length: 13 amino acids. The CDR3 here is CASSQREEFEQYF. Written as DNA, the CDR3 is TGCGCCAGCAGCCAAAGAGAGGAGTTCGAGCAGTACTTC.

This clone was seen a few times. The rearrangement joins TRBV28 to TRBJ2-7, with D uncertain. The CDR3 runs to 14 residues. Trimming took off 8 bases at V and 0 bases at J, with 14 bases between the two ends. The germline CDR1 and CDR2 sequences are MDHEN and SYDVKM. The CDR3 nucleotides read TGTGCCAGCTCTGGCGTGGGCAGCTCCTACGAGCAGTACTTC. This gives the protein CASSGVGSSYEQYF.

The chain combines TRBV7-3 with TRBJ2-3; TRBD2 matches at 8 bases. The V and J ends lost 3 bases and 3 bases, in that order; junction bases with no gene match: 5. Looked up from germline, CDR1 is SGHTA and CDR2 is FQGTGA. CDR3 size: 15 residues. This chain's CDR3 is CASSLSGGLTDTQYF. The CDR3 DNA reads as TGTGCCAGCAGCTTGTCGGGAGGGCTTACAGATACGCAGTATTTT.

Details on this clone: Other DNA sequences in the same sample also yield this CDR3. The chain has TRBV6-5 and TRBJ1-5; 8 bases align to TRBD1. The CDR3 runs 14 residues. CDR1 and CDR2 (germline): MNHEY, SVGAGI. V lost 4 bases, J lost 6 bases, and 5 bases stayed unmatched. DNA of the CDR3: TGTGCCAGCAGTTGGACAGGGCAAGGTCAGCCCCAGCATTTT. Protein sequence: CASSWTGQGQPQHF.

This clone was detected only once. CDR3 nucleotides: TGTGCCAGCAGCCAAGGCCCGGGAGGAGGTGGCAATGAGCAGTTCTTC. This translates into CASSQGPGGGGNEQFF. The chain combines TRBV4-2 with TRBJ2-1; 7 nucleotides agree with TRBD2. V gave up 1 base and J gave up 6 bases; unmatched junction bases: 9. The CDR3 length is 16 residues. In germline, CDR1 is LGHNA, CDR2 YNFKEQ.

The sample holds one count of this clone. The J gene is TRBJ2-1, the V gene TRBV5-1; perhaps TRBD1 as D (6 bases). This CDR3 region has 16 residues. V lost 2 bases to trimming and J lost 7 bases, with 19 bases between them. The germline CDR1 and CDR2 sequences are SGHRS and YFSETQ. DNA for the CDR3: TGCGCCAGCAGCTTCAGTGGGGGCCAAGGAAGAAATGAGCAGTTCTTC. Encoded protein: CASSFSGGQGRNEQFF.

This clone occurred a few times. This rearrangement joins TRBV12-3 or TRBV12-4 to TRBJ2-6; D is ambiguous. Trimming removed 8 bases at V and 1 base at J, with 6 bases between. The CDR3 consists of 13 residues. The CDR3 sequence is CASRDSGANVLTF. The CDR3 bases are TGTGCCAGCCGAGATTCTGGGGCCAACGTCCTGACTTTC.

The chain is built from TRBV19 and TRBJ2-1; TRBD1 might be the D (5 bases). The length of the CDR3 is 18 residues. Between the trimmed V and J ends, which lost 1 base and 5 bases, there was a span of 21 bases. The germline V gene has CDR1 LNHDA and CDR2 SQIVND (reference sequence). The CDR3 sequence is CASSIVNRRQGFDNEQFF. In nucleotides, the CDR3 is TGTGCCAGTAGTATAGTTAATCGGCGGCAGGGTTTCGACAATGAGCAGTTCTTC.

The table lists this clone with a few counts. V and J are TRBV27 and TRBJ1-5, with D possibly being TRBD1 (5 bases). V shed 7 bases and J shed 0 bases, with 16 bases lying between them. CDR1 and CDR2 from the germline V gene are MNHEY and SMNVEV (reference sequence). This CDR3 is 16 amino acids long. The CDR3 region has the DNA TGTGCCAGCAAAAGGAGGGGCTTGGATAGCAATCAGCCCCAGCATTTT. Its protein is CASKRRGLDSNQPQHF.

The rearrangement joins TRBV7-8 to TRBJ2-7; TRBD2 agrees at 8 bases. The CDR3 sequence is 15 residues long. Germline lookup yields CDR1 SGHVS and CDR2 FQNEAQ. The trim removed 8 bases at V and 5 bases at J, leaving 14 bases unmatched. CDR3 nucleotide sequence: TGTGCCAGCTCGCCTCGTTTCGGGGGGGCCCACGAGCAGTACTTC. Its protein product is CASSPRFGGAHEQYF.